A single sample gave rise to the 27 T cell receptor beta chains below, sequenced in a study of cytomegalovirus exposure and HLA in healthy donors. In the PCR, 60 Vbeta and 13 Jbeta primers were used. The assay was immunoSEQ multiplex PCR, and TCRdb's table has in-frame clones only and misses some. The listing contains approximately 110,000 clones. The sample was PBMCs. The receptors shown here come from a man aged 40-49 years in good health and CMV-seropositive.

The chain recombines TRBV7-2 with TRBJ2-7, with 9 bases lining up with TRBD2. The V gene's germline CDR1 is SGHTA and CDR2 FQGNSA. The CDR3 spans 15 residues. Trimming cost V 3 bases and J 0 bases; bases outside gene matches: 3. CDR3: CASSLVGLASYEQYF. CDR3 sequence (DNA): TGTGCCAGCAGCTTGGTGGGACTAGCCTCCTACGAGCAGTACTTC.

The chain employs TRBV30 and TRBJ1-2, with TRBD1 matching 7 bases. J was trimmed by 4 bases and V by 1 base; bases with no gene match: 12. The CDR3 runs 16 residues. Germline values: CDR1 GTSNPN, CDR2 SVGIG (reference sequence). The CDR3 is CAWSGVSDRIFYGYTF. Written as DNA, the CDR3 is TGTGCCTGGAGTGGGGTCTCGGACAGGATTTTCTATGGCTACACCTTC.

The chain links TRBV30 to TRBJ2-5; 7 bases are a match to TRBD2. This CDR3 contains 15 residues. Germline V gene data show CDR1 as GTSNPN and CDR2 as SVGIG (reference sequence). V dropped 2 bases and J dropped 2; count of bases not matched to a gene: 8. CDR3 coding DNA: TGTGCCTGGAGTTCGAGGGAGGGCCCACAAGAGACCCAGTACTTC. It codes for CAWSSREGPQETQYF.

This clone counts as medium-sized by frequency. The genes are TRBV7-2 and TRBJ2-3; D might be TRBD2 (6 bases). V lost 5 bases and J 4 bases, leaving 16 bases between the germline ends. The germline V gene has CDR1 SGHTA and CDR2 FQGNSA. This CDR3 spans 15 amino acids. The CDR3 region is CASSLSVAEADTQYF. In DNA form, the CDR3 reads TGTGCCAGCAGCCTTTCGGTAGCGGAGGCAGATACGCAGTATTTT.

The genes are TRBV10-2 and TRBJ2-1; D may be TRBD2 (6 bases). CDR1 and CDR2 (germline): WSHSY, SAAADI. The CDR3 length is 13 residues. Trimming cost V 5 bases and J 7 bases, with 12 bases left between them. Written as DNA, the CDR3 is TGCGCCAGCAGTCAGGGACTCATAAATGAGCAGTTCTTC. The encoded protein is CASSQGLINEQFF.

The chain combines TRBV11-3 with TRBJ2-5, with TRBD1 matching over 8 bases. V lost 3 bases to trimming and J lost 7 bases; unmatched junction nucleotides: 4. The CDR3 sequence is 13 residues long. Germline CDR1 is SGHNT and CDR2 is YENEEA. CDR3 region: CASSFQGAGTQYF. The CDR3 region has the DNA TGTGCCAGCAGCTTTCAGGGGGCAGGGACCCAGTACTTC.

The chain carries TRBV2 and TRBJ2-5; the match to TRBD2 covers 12 bases. V shed 5 bases and J 2 bases; nucleotides not matched to a gene: 18. CDR3 length: 20 residues. CDR1 is SNHLY and CDR2 is FYNNEI in the germline V gene. The CDR3 sequence is CASSRTGFWTSGKKQETQYF. CDR3 DNA: TGTGCCAGCAGTAGAACAGGATTTTGGACTAGCGGGAAGAAACAAGAGACCCAGTACTTC.

This chain links TRBV5-1 with TRBJ2-7; TRBD2 matches at 10 bases. Germline V gene sequence: CDR1 SGHRS, CDR2 YFSETQ. V shed 0 bases and J 2 bases; nucleotides not matched to a gene: 5. The CDR3 runs 16 residues. Written as DNA, the CDR3 is TGCGCCAGCAGCTTGGGCCCCCTAGCGGGAGCCTACGAGCAGTACTTC. It translates to CASSLGPLAGAYEQYF. The variable domain in full, with the rest retrieved from reference TRBV5-1 and TRBJ2-7, is KAGVTQTPRYLIKTRGQQVTLSCSPISGHRSVSWYQQTPGQGLQFLFEYFSETQRNKGNFPGRFSGRQFSNSRSEMNVSTLELGDSALYLCASSLGPLAGAYEQYFGPGTRLTVT.

CDR3: CASSQPTGSYNEQFF. CDR3 nucleotide sequence: TGTGCCAGCAGCCAGCCTACAGGGTCTTACAATGAGCAGTTCTTC. This chain links TRBV14 with TRBJ2-1, with D tentatively TRBD1 (6 bases). This CDR3 has 15 amino acids. V shed 3 bases and J shed 4 bases, with 13 bases lying between them. Germline V gene lookup returns CDR1 SGHDN and CDR2 FVKESK.

The rearrangement uses TRBV19 and TRBJ2-7; 11 bases align to TRBD1. Germline V gives CDR1 LNHDA, CDR2 SQIVND (reference sequence). The CDR3 totals 14 residues. V shed 6 bases, J shed 4 bases, and the junction held 5 bases outside the gene matches. The CDR3, as DNA: TGTGCCAGTAGCCGGGACAGGGGGAGTTACGAGCAGTACTTC. Translation: CASSRDRGSYEQYF.

This chain links TRBV6-5 with TRBJ1-6; D gene uncertain. Germline V lookup: CDR1 MNHEY, CDR2 SVGAGI. Between the trimmed V and J ends, which lost 5 bases and 6 bases, there was a span of 5 bases. The CDR3 is made up of 12 amino acids. The CDR3 protein is CASSGGNSPLHF. DNA of the CDR3: TGTGCCAGCAGTGGAGGTAATTCACCCCTCCACTTT.

V gene TRBV6-1 combines with J gene TRBJ2-1; 7 bases are shared with TRBD1. Trimming took 5 bases from V and 7 from J; bases not matched to a gene: 8. The CDR3 is 14 amino acids. Germline loops: CDR1 MNHNS, CDR2 SASEGT. CDR3 region: CASSLTGSGNEQFF. CDR3 sequence (DNA): TGTGCCAGCAGTTTGACAGGGTCGGGGAATGAGCAGTTCTTC.

Here the CDR3 DNA reads TGTGCCAGCAGCCAAGATCCTAGCGGGAGCGGGGAGCTGTTTTTT. This encodes CASSQDPSGSGELFF. This chain joins TRBV4-2 and TRBJ2-2; TRBD2 matches at 10 bases. Looked up from germline, CDR1 is LGHNA and CDR2 is YNFKEQ. The CDR3 is made up of 15 amino acids. V lost 0 bases, J lost 7 bases, and 2 bases stayed unmatched.

The chain combines TRBV7-9 with TRBJ2-2; 10 bases line up with TRBD2. Per germline, CDR1 SEHNR and CDR2 FQNEAQ (reference sequence). The junction had 12 bases not matched to a gene; V was cut back by 5 bases and J by 3 bases. The CDR3 spans 18 residues. In nucleotides, the CDR3 is TGTGCCAGCAGCCTCCGGAGCGGGAGGGCCCTGTACACCGGGGAGCTGTTTTTT. Residues: CASSLRSGRALYTGELFF.

The V call is TRBV11-3, the J call TRBJ2-1; 11 bases map to TRBD1. The CDR3 runs 16 residues. Germline V CDR1 and CDR2: SGHNT, YENEEA. V trimming: 5 bases; J trimming: 7 bases; junction bases outside the gene matches: 10. In nucleotides, the CDR3 is TGTGCCAGCAGCCACCGGGACAGGGGGGGTAGAAATGAGCAGTTCTTC. It yields the protein CASSHRDRGGRNEQFF.

The chain employs TRBV5-1 and TRBJ2-4; possibly TRBD2 for D (6 bases). The CDR3 is 15 residues long. Germline CDR1 reads SGHRS; CDR2 reads YFSETQ. Trimming pared 3 bases from V and 0 bases from J, leaving 10 bases between. The chain's CDR3 is CASSSGVLAKNIQYF. The CDR3 nucleotides read TGCGCCAGCAGCTCGGGAGTACTAGCCAAAAACATTCAGTACTTC.

This chain joins TRBV18 and TRBJ1-3; 9 bases line up with TRBD1. Germline lookup yields CDR1 KGHSH and CDR2 LQKENI. This CDR3 has 14 residues. The V segment lost 2 bases and the J segment 5 bases; nucleotides outside the gene matches: 1. The CDR3 sequence is CASSPGTGRNTIYF. In nucleotides, the CDR3 is TGTGCCAGCTCACCAGGGACAGGGAGAAACACCATATATTTT. Based on the CDR3 plus reference TRBV18 and TRBJ1-3, the full variable domain is NAGVMQNPRHLVRRRGQEARLRCSPMKGHSHVYWYRQLPEEGLKFMVYLQKENIIDESGMPKERFSAEFPKEGPSILRIQQVVRGDSAAYFCASSPGTGRNTIYFGEGSWLTVV.

V usage is TRBV5-4 and J usage is TRBJ2-3; 16 bases are shared with TRBD2. CDR1 and CDR2 from the germline V gene are SGHNT and YYREEE (reference sequence). The J segment lost 2 bases and the V segment lost 3 bases, leaving 9 bases of the junction unmatched. This CDR3 comprises 19 residues. The CDR3 DNA reads TGTGCCAGCAGCTCCGGGGGGACTAGCGGGAGGGGGTTCACAGATACGCAGTATTTT. Translating it yields CASSSGGTSGRGFTDTQYF.

This chain uses TRBV7-3 with TRBJ2-3; 11 nucleotides match TRBD2. V lost 0 bases and J lost 3; bases outside the gene matches: 14. This CDR3 spans 20 amino acids. Germline CDR1 reads SGHTA; CDR2 reads FQGTGA. CDR3 in amino acids: CASSLTSRLTSGSETDTQYF. The CDR3 DNA is TGTGCCAGCAGCTTAACGAGTAGGCTCACTAGCGGGAGTGAAACAGATACGCAGTATTTT.

The chain links TRBV9 to TRBJ2-3; D might be TRBD2 (5 bases). CDR3 size: 17 residues. V dropped 2 bases and J dropped 1 base, with 17 bases sitting between them. Germline CDR1 reads SGDLS; CDR2 reads YYNGEE. CDR3 in amino acids: CASSVIAAGDGTDTQYF. The CDR3 coding sequence is TGTGCCAGCAGCGTCATAGCTGCCGGGGATGGCACAGATACGCAGTATTTT.

This chain connects TRBV19 to TRBJ2-7; 9 bases map to TRBD1. Germline CDR1 reads LNHDA; CDR2 reads SQIVND (reference sequence). Losses at the gene ends were 5 bases for V and 6 bases for J; bases not matched to a gene: 11. The CDR3 covers 15 residues. DNA of the CDR3: TGTGCCAGTAGTTTGACAGGGGGAGAATCCCTCGAGCAGTACTTC. Its translation is CASSLTGGESLEQYF.

J is TRBJ2-1 and V is TRBV19; weak D call: TRBD2 (6 bases). From germline, CDR1 is LNHDA and CDR2 SQIVND (reference sequence). The CDR3 extends over 13 amino acids. Trimming took off 10 bases at V and 2 bases at J, with 12 bases between the two ends. The CDR3 region is CATTDYPYNEQFF. CDR3 sequence (DNA): TGTGCCACCACGGACTACCCCTACAATGAGCAGTTCTTC.

V is TRBV5-4 and J is TRBJ1-4, with D uncertain. The CDR3 consists of 13 residues. With 4 bases removed from V and 7 bases from J, the gap between germline ends came to 11 bases. CDR1 SGHNT and CDR2 YYREEE come from the germline V gene (reference sequence). CDR3 region: CASSGTSSEKLFF. The CDR3 region has the DNA TGTGCCAGCAGCGGAACGTCTAGTGAAAAACTGTTTTTT.

CDR3 bases: TGTGCCAGCAGCCCGCAGGGTGGGAGCAATCAGCCCCAGCATTTT. Its protein is CASSPQGGSNQPQHF. The chain employs TRBV9 and TRBJ1-5; possible D gene TRBD1, 5 bases. V was cut by 4 bases and J by 1 base, with 12 bases left in between. The CDR3 runs to 15 residues. Germline values: CDR1 SGDLS, CDR2 YYNGEE.

V gene TRBV10-1 combines with J gene TRBJ1-6; D not resolved. This CDR3 is built from 13 residues. Germline lookup yields CDR1 WNHNN and CDR2 SYGVQD (reference sequence). Trimming cost V 0 bases and J 16 bases, with 13 bases left between them. Here the CDR3 DNA reads TGCGCCAGCAGTGAGTCGCGAGACACAAAACTCCACTTT. This sequence encodes CASSESRDTKLHF.

The genes are TRBV7-2 and TRBJ1-2, with D perhaps TRBD1 (5 bases). Germline V gene lookup returns CDR1 SGHTA and CDR2 FQGNSA. The V end was cut by 5 bases, the J end by 7 bases, with 20 bases between. The CDR3 loop spans 15 amino acids. CDR3 in amino acids: CASSSPRAGPTGYTF. CDR3 DNA: TGTGCCAGCAGCAGTCCCCGGGCAGGGCCAACTGGCTACACCTTC.

The CDR3 sequence: CDCRRTRDSQTLNYGYTF. The CDR3 DNA sequence: TGTGACTGCAGAAGAACCCGGGACAGCCAAACACTAAACTATGGCTACACCTTC. The chain employs TRBV28 and TRBJ1-2, with 7 bases matching TRBD1. Looked up from germline, CDR1 is MDHEN and CDR2 is SYDVKM. This CDR3 comprises 18 residues.